This T cell receptor beta chain was captured in a study of blood T cell repertoires in COVID-19. As for the study in general: Some COVID-19 samples were acute and others convalescent; all came from the United States, Italy and Spain.

Patients of the Seattle cohort, enrolled during active infection, were followed longitudinally. Original methodology: The assay estimated nucleated cells by amplifying reference gene primers. Measured with immunoSEQ multiplex PCR; TCRdb has only the in-frame clones, and not every one. V, J and clone size are those of that table, while D and trimming were read from the DNA. The sample includes about 65,000 clones, 65% to 90% seen only once; the top ten take 9.5% to 13%. The length of the CDR3 is 15 residues. Deletions cut 4 bases from V and 3 bases from J, with 16 bases between. Germline CDR1 and CDR2: SEHNR and FQNEAQ (reference sequence).

This chain uses TRBV7-9 with TRBJ2-7; D is perhaps TRBD2 (6 bases). The sequence was collected from a man aged 50-60 years with COVID-19, enrolled during active disease. The sequencing sample was made of peripheral blood. In DNA, the CDR3 is TGTGCCAGCAGCTCCCAGGACTACGCTGTCTACGAGCAGTACTTC. Encoded protein: CASSSQDYAVYEQYF.